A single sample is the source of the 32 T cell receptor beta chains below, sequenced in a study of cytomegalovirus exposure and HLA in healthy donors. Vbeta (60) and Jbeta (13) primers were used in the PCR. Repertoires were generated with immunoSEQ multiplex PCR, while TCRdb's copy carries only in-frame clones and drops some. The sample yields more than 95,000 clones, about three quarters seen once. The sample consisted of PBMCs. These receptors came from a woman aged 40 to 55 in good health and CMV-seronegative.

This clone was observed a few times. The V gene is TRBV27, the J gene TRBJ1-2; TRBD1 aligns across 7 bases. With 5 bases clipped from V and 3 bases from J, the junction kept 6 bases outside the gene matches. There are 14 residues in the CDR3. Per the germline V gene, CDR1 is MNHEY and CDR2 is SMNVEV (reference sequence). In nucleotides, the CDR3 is TGTGCCAGCAGTGTCGACAGGGCGGACTATGGCTACACCTTC. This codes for CASSVDRADYGYTF.

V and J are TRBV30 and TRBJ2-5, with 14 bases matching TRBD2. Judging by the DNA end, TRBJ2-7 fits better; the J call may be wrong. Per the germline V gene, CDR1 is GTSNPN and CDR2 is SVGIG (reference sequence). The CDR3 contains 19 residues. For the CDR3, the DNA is TGTGCCTGGAGAGAAGGGACTAGCGGGAGAAACCTTAACTCCTACGAGCAGTACTTC. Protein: CAWREGTSGRNLNSYEQYF.

CDR3 sequence reads: CASTQTRTSGRASTDTQYF. DNA for the CDR3: TGTGCCAGCACCCAAACCCGGACTAGCGGGAGGGCCAGCACAGATACGCAGTATTTT. The chain couples TRBV28 to TRBJ2-3; 15 bases agree with TRBD2. Germline CDR1 reads MDHEN; CDR2 reads SYDVKM. V gave up 7 bases and J gave up 0 bases; unmatched junction bases: 11. The CDR3 runs 19 residues.

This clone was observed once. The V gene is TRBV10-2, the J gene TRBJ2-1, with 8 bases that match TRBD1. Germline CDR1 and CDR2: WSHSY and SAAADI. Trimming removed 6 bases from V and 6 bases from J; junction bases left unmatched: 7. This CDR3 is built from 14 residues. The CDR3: CASRTGGEPNEQFF. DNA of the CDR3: TGCGCCAGCAGAACAGGGGGTGAGCCCAATGAGCAGTTCTTC.

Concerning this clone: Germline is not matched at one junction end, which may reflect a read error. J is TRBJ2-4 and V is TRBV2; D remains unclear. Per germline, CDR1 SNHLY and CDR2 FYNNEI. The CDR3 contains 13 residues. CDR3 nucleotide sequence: TGTGCCAGCACGGCCGCGAGTCAAAACAGTCAGTACTTC. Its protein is CASTAASQNSQYF.

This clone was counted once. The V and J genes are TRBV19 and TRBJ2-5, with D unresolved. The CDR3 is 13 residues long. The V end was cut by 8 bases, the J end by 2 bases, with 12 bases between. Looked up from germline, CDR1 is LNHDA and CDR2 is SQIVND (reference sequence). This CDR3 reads CASSIRRQETQYF. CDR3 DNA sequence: TGTGCCAGTTCGATTCGCAGACAAGAGACCCAGTACTTC.

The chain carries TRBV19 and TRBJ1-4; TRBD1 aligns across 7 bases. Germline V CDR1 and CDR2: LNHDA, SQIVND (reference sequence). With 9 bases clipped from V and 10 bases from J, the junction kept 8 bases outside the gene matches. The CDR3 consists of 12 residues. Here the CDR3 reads CASRGGGGKLFF. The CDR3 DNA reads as TGTGCCAGCCGAGGGGGCGGCGGAAAACTGTTTTTT.

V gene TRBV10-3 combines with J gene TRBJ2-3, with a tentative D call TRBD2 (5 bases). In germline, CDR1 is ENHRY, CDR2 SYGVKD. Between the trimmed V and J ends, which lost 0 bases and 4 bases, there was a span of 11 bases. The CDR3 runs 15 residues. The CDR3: CAISESSREPDTQYF. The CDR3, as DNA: TGTGCCATCAGTGAGTCGTCTCGGGAACCAGATACGCAGTATTTT.

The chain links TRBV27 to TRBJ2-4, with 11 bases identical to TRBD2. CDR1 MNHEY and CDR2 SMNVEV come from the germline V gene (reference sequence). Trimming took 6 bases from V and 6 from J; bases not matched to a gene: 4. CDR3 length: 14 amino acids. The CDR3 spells CASRSGTSGNIQYF. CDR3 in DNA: TGTGCCAGCAGATCCGGGACTAGCGGAAACATTCAGTACTTC.

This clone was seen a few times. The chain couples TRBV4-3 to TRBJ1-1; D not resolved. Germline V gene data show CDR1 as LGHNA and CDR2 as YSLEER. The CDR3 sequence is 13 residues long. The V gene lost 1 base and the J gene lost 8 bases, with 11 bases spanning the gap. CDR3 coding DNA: TGCGCCAGCAGCCAAGTGCCCCCGGGAGAAGCTTTCTTT. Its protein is CASSQVPPGEAFF.

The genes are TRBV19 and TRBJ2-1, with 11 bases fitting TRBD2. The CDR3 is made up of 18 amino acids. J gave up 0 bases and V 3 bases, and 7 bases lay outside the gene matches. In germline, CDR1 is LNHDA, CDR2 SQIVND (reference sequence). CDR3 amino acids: CASSIASGGISSYNEQFF. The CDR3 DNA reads TGTGCCAGTAGTATTGCTAGCGGGGGGATTAGCTCCTACAATGAGCAGTTCTTC.

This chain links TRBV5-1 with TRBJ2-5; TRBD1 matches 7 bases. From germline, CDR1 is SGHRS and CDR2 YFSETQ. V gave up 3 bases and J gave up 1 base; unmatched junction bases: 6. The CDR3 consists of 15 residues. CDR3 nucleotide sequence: TGCGCCAGCAGCTCCGGGACAGACTTCCAAGAGACCCAGTACTTC. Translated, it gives CASSSGTDFQETQYF.

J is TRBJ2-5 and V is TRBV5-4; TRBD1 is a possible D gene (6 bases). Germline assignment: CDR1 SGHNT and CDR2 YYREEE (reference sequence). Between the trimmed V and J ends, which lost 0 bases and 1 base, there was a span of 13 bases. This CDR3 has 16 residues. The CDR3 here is CASSLGGQQPQETQYF. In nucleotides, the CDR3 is TGTGCCAGCAGCTTGGGAGGACAGCAACCCCAAGAGACCCAGTACTTC.

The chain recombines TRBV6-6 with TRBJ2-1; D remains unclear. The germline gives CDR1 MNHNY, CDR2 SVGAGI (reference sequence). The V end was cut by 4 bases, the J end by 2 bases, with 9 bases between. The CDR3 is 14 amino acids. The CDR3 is CASSFRGTYNEQFF. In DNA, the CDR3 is TGTGCCAGCAGTTTTCGCGGCACCTACAATGAGCAGTTCTTC.

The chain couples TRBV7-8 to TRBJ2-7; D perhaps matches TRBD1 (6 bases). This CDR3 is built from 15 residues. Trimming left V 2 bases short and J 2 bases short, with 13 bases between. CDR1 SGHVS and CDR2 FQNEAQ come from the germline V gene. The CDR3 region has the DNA TGTGCCAGCAGCTTACTTTCGGGACACCCCTACGAGCAGTACTTC. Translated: CASSLLSGHPYEQYF.

CDR3 amino acids: CASSSGEKLFF. The CDR3 nucleotides are TGTGCCAGCAGTTCGGGTGAAAAACTGTTTTTT. V is TRBV6-1 and J is TRBJ1-4; the D is unclear. V lost 5 bases and J lost 7, with 5 bases in between. The CDR3 is made up of 11 amino acids. Germline CDR1 and CDR2: MNHNS and SASEGT.

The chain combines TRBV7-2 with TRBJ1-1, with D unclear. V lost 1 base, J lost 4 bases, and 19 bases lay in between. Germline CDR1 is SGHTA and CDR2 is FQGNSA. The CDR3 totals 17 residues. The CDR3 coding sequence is TGTGCCAGCAGCTTAGTTAGACTCGAGGACGCGGGCACTGAAGCTTTCTTT. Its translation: CASSLVRLEDAGTEAFF.

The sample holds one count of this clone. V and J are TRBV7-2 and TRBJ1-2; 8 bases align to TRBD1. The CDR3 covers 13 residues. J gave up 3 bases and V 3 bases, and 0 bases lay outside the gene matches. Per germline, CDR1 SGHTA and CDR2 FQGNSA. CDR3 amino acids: CASSLDRDYGYTF. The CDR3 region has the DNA TGTGCCAGCAGCTTGGACAGGGACTATGGCTACACCTTC. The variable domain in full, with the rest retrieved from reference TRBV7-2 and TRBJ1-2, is GAGVSQSPSNKVTEKGKDVELRCDPISGHTALYWYRQSLGQGLEFLIYFQGNSAPDKSGLPSDRFSAERTGGSVSTLTIQRTQQEDSAVYLCASSLDRDYGYTFGSGTRLTVV.

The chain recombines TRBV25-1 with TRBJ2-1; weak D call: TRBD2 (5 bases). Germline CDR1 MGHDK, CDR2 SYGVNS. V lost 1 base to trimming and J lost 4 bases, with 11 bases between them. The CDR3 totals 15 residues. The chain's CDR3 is CASSESGSLYNEQFF. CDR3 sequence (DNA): TGTGCCAGCAGTGAATCGGGGAGCCTATACAATGAGCAGTTCTTC.

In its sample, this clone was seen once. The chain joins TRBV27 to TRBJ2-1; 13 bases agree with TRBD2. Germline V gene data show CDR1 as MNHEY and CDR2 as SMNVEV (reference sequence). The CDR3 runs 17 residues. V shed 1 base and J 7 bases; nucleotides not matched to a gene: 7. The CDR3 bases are TGTGCCAGCAGTTTATTACTAGCGGGAGGGCCCTCTAATGAGCAGTTCTTC. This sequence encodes CASSLLLAGGPSNEQFF.

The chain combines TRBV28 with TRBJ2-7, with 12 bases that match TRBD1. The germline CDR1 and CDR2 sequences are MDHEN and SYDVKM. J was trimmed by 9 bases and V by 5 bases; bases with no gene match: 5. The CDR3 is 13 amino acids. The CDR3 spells CASSIGTGGGQYF. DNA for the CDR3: TGTGCCAGCAGTATTGGGACAGGGGGCGGGCAGTACTTC.

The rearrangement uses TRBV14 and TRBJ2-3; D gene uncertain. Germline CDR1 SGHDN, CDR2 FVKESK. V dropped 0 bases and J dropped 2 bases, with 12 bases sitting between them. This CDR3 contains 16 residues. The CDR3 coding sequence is TGTGCCAGCAGCCAAGATTCTATAGAGCTCACAGATACGCAGTATTTT. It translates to CASSQDSIELTDTQYF.

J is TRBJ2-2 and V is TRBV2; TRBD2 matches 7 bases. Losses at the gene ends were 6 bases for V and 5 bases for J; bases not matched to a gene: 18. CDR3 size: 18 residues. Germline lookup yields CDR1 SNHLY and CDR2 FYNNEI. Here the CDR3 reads CASRAGEYRSYGTGELFF. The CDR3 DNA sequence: TGTGCCAGCAGGGCGGGAGAGTACCGCTCTTATGGGACCGGGGAGCTGTTTTTT.

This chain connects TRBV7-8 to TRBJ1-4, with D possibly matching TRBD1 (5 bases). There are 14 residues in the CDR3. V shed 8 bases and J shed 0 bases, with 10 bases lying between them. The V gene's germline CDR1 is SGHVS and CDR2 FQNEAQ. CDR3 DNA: TGTGCCAGCCGACGACAGTCAACTAATGAAAAACTGTTTTTT. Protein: CASRRQSTNEKLFF.

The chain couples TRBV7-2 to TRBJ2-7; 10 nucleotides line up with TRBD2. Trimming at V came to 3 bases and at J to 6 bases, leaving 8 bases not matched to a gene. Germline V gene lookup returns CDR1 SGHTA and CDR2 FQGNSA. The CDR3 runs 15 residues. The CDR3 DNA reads TGTGCCAGCAGCTTCTCTCTAGCGGGAGAGGTCGAGCAGTACTTC. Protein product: CASSFSLAGEVEQYF.

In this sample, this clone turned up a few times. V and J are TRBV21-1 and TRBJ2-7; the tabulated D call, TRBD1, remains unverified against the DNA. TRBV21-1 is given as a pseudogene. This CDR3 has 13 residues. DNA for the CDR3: TGTGCCAGCCGCGGACAGTGTGACCACGAGCAGTACTTC. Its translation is CASRGQCDHEQYF.

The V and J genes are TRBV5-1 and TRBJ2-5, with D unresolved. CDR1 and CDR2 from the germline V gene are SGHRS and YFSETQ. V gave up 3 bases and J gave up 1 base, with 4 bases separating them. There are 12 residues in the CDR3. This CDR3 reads CASSSLQETQYF. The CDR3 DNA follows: TGCGCCAGCAGCTCCCTCCAAGAGACCCAGTACTTC. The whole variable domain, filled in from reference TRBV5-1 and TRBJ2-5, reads KAGVTQTPRYLIKTRGQQVTLSCSPISGHRSVSWYQQTPGQGLQFLFEYFSETQRNKGNFPGRFSGRQFSNSRSEMNVSTLELGDSALYLCASSSLQETQYFGPGTRLLVL.

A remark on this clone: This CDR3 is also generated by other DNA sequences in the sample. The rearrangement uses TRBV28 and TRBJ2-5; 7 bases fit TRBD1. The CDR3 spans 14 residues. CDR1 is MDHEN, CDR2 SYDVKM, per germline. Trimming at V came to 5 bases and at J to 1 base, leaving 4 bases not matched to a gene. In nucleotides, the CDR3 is TGTGCCAGCAGTCTAGGGGGCCGCCAAGAGACCCAGTACTTC. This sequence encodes CASSLGGRQETQYF. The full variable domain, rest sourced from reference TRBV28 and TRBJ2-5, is DVKVTQSSRYLVKRTGEKVFLECVQDMDHENMFWYRQDPGLGLRLIYFSYDVKMKEKGDIPEGYSVSREKKERFSLILESASTNQTSMYLCASSLGGRQETQYFGPGTRLLVL.

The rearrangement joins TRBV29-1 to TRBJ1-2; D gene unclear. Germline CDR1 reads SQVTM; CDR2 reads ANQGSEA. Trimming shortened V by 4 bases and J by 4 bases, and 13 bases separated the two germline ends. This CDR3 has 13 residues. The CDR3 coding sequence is TGCAGCGTTGCGACTCCGGAAGCCTATGGCTACACCTTC. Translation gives CSVATPEAYGYTF.

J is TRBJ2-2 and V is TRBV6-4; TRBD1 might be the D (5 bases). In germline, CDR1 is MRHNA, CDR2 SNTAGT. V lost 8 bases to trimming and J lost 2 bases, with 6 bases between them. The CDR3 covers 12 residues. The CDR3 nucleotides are TGTGCCAGCGGACACAACACCGGGGAGCTGTTTTTT. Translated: CASGHNTGELFF.

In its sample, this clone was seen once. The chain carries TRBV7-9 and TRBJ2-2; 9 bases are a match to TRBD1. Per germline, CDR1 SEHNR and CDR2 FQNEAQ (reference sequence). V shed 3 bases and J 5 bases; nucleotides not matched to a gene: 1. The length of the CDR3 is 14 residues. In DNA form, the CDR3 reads TGTGCCAGCAGCTTGGGACAGGGAACCGGGGAGCTGTTTTTT. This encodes CASSLGQGTGELFF.

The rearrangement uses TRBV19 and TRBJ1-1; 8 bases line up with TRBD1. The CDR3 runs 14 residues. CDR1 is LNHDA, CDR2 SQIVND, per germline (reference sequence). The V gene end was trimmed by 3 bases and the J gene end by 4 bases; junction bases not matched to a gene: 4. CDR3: CASSIATGGTEAFF. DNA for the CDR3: TGTGCCAGTAGTATTGCCACAGGGGGCACTGAAGCTTTCTTT.